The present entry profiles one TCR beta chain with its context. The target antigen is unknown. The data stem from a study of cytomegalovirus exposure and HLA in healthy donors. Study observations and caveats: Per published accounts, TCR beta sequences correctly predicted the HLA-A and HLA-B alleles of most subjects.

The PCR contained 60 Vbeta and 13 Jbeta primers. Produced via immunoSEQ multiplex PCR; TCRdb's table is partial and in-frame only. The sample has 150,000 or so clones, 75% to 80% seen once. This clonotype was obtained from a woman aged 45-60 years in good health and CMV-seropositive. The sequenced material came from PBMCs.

CDR3 loop: CASSLAGAEETQYF. Here the CDR3 DNA reads TGCGCCAGCAGCTTGGCAGGGGCGGAAGAGACCCAGTACTTC. This chain joins TRBV5-1 and TRBJ2-5; tentatively, D is TRBD1 (6 bases). Germline CDR1 SGHRS, CDR2 YFSETQ. V lost 0 bases and J lost 3, with 9 bases in between. The CDR3 contains 14 residues.